This TCR delta chain was captured in a study of gamma delta lymphoproliferative disorders and STAT genes (dated by TCRdb to the late 2010s). Looking at the study overall: Gamma-chain libraries were prepared from at least 50 ng of genomic DNA using the LymphoTrack Dx TCRG Assay. Because no corresponding Invivoscribe delta assay was available, delta-chain libraries were prepared according to the standard operating procedure of the EuroClonality-NGS working group. The study profiled TCR gamma and delta CDR3 repertoires by deep sequencing in Tgammadelta lymphoproliferative disease patients and healthy controls, within a larger immunophenotypic and STAT-mutation study. A couple of gamma-chain samples and all delta-chain samples were sequenced twice to confirm results. Results and caveats for the whole study, not just this receptor: The authors pointed out that NGS specificity may be lower at low frequencies, so whether leukemic clones are public or private needs to be confirmed. Control T cells were likely spread across varied maturation stages, whereas leukemic cells were skewed toward terminal effectors, which potentially limits comparisons between patients and controls. Nearly all major patient gamma and delta clonotypes were public, shared with at least one healthy donor; only two gamma clonotypes were private to disease. When whole repertoires were clustered, patient gamma repertoires were grouped separately from healthy controls, whereas no separation between groups was observed for delta repertoires.

This clone occurred a few times. No cognate antigen has been identified for it. This likely reflects a read error, since a far larger clone is one base away. The sample has other DNA sequences that encode this CDR3 too. In both library methods, multiplex PCR was carried out with primers targeting conserved V and J regions of the TCR genes. After purification and pooling, the amplicons were sequenced on an Illumina MiSeq platform. Per the source publication's procedure: MiXCR performed V(D)J alignment, clonotype assembly and translation, and VDJtools was used for functionality assessment and CDR3 repertoire analyses. CDR3 was defined per IMGT, and analyses were restricted to productive sequences using functional genes, excluding ORF genes and pseudogenes. A custom Python script searched for identical amino acid CDR3s of major clonotypes (frequency >=5%) across all patients and controls. A one-sided non-parametric Wilcoxon test was used to compare clonotype frequencies in patients versus controls. TCRdb reran clone calling on the public reads with CATT; rows sharing one DNA sequence were then combined. It is TCRdb's table, rather than the study itself, that gives the V and J calls and clone size. Here the sample has some 1,100 delta-chain clones; approximately 1.5% occur a single time. The ten largest clones take up roughly two thirds of the sample.

Based on the germline V gene, the CDR1 and CDR2 sequences are TSWWSYY and QGS. V and J lose 1 base and 0 bases, and a span of 21 bases separates them. Inclusive of the bounding cysteine and phenylalanine, the CDR3 is 19 residues long. Just the 57-base CDR3 DNA is kept, in frame starting at base 1. For both patients and controls, peripheral blood mononuclear cells were isolated, and the genomic DNA from these cells was used for TCR sequencing. The control group, matched to the patients for age and sex, consisted of around 23 healthy adult blood donors (around 12 males and approximately eleven females) with a median age of around 64 years.

The origin of this receptor is a human donor in good health. The sample consisted of blood. The sequence is built from TRDV1 and TRDJ1; the D gene cannot be named for sure. The nucleotide sequence reads TGTGCTCTTGGGGAACCCTATATAGCACGTACCCTGTACACCGATAAACTCATCTTT. Its amino acids are CALGEPYIARTLYTDKLIF.